The 23 T cell receptor beta chains reported below all come from one sample, sequenced in a study of PD-1 blockade in classical Hodgkin lymphoma. Every patient experienced relapse after autologous stem cell transplantation, and brentuximab vedotin exposure varied. The data were produced by immunoSEQ multiplex PCR, yet TCRdb's version contains in-frame clones alone and is incomplete. The repertoire consists of about 46,000 clones, with around 70% occurring once and the leading ten covering 9.5% to 12%. The source material was peripheral blood mononuclear cells (PBMCs), sampled at baseline. The receptor source for this set is a human donor with classical Hodgkin lymphoma.

The J gene is TRBJ2-2, the V gene TRBV7-9, with D hard to call. Looked up from germline, CDR1 is SEHNR and CDR2 is FQNEAQ (reference sequence). The CDR3 has 12 residues. The V gene lost 4 bases and the J gene lost 2 bases, with 2 bases spanning the gap. The CDR3 nucleotides read TGTGCCAGCAGCTACAACACCGGGGAGCTGTTTTTT. Translation gives CASSYNTGELFF.

The gene calls are TRBV21-1 and TRBJ1-1; the listed D gene, TRBD1, was not tested against the DNA. TRBV21-1 is assigned pseudogene status. This CDR3 comprises 15 residues. The CDR3 reads CASSAPTGMNTEAFF. Here the CDR3 DNA reads TGTGCCAGCAGCGCCCCGACAGGGATGAACACTGAAGCTTTCTTT.

CDR3 sequence: CASSKTTEAFF. The CDR3, as DNA: TGTGCCAGCAGCAAAACCACTGAAGCTTTCTTT. V usage is TRBV21-1 and J usage is TRBJ1-1. TRBV21-1 is a listed pseudogene. This CDR3 is 11 amino acids long.

The gene calls are TRBV6-1 and TRBJ1-4, with D possibly TRBD1 on 6 matching bases. Per germline, CDR1 MNHNS and CDR2 SASEGT. The CDR3 loop spans 11 amino acids. V was cut by 3 bases and J by 10 bases, with 6 bases left in between. The CDR3 DNA follows: TGTGCCAGCAGTGACAGGGGAAAACTGTTTTTT. The encoded protein is CASSDRGKLFF.

CDR3 loop: CASSLWTSAYTGELFF. CDR3 bases: TGCGCCAGCAGCTTATGGACTAGCGCTTACACCGGGGAGCTGTTTTTT. The V and J genes are TRBV5-1 and TRBJ2-2; TRBD2 aligns across 9 bases. CDR1 SGHRS and CDR2 YFSETQ come from the germline V gene. CDR3 size: 16 residues. V gave up 2 bases and J gave up 3 bases; unmatched junction bases: 5.

The genes are TRBV19 and TRBJ2-5; 14 bases match TRBD2. With 9 bases clipped from V and 5 bases from J, the junction kept 11 bases outside the gene matches. This CDR3 region has 16 residues. Germline values: CDR1 LNHDA, CDR2 SQIVND (reference sequence). The CDR3 protein is CASSWGLAGEGETQYF. Here the CDR3 DNA reads TGTGCCAGCTCCTGGGGACTAGCGGGAGAAGGGGAGACCCAGTACTTC.

The gene calls are TRBV6-5 and TRBJ2-7; 7 positions match TRBD1. J lost 3 bases, V lost 4 bases, and 12 bases had no gene match. Germline V lookup: CDR1 MNHEY, CDR2 SVGAGI. The CDR3 is 16 amino acids. CDR3 region: CASSFARGPIVYEQYF. The CDR3 coding sequence is TGTGCCAGCAGTTTTGCTAGGGGGCCGATCGTCTACGAGCAGTACTTC.

The CDR3 DNA reads TGTGCCAGCAGTCTTTTCGGACAGGGGAGAGACACTGAAGCTTTCTTT. This codes for CASSLFGQGRDTEAFF. This chain links TRBV28 with TRBJ1-1; 9 bases match TRBD1. The CDR3 loop spans 16 amino acids. The V and J ends lost 5 bases and 3 bases, in that order; junction bases with no gene match: 10. Per germline, CDR1 MDHEN and CDR2 SYDVKM.

This clone was counted once. The rearrangement links TRBV19 to TRBJ1-1; 8 bases map to TRBD1. The CDR3 length is 18 residues. The junction had 14 bases not matched to a gene; V was cut back by 4 bases and J by 1 base. Germline V gene data show CDR1 as LNHDA and CDR2 as SQIVND (reference sequence). The CDR3 nucleotides read TGTGCCAGTAGTACTCTTCCGGGACAGGTTAGGTCGAACACTGAAGCTTTCTTT. This sequence encodes CASSTLPGQVRSNTEAFF.

The chain joins TRBV6-5 to TRBJ1-2, with 7 bases that match TRBD1. With V trimmed by 5 bases and J by 6 bases, 12 bases remained unmatched. The CDR3 has 15 residues. Germline values: CDR1 MNHEY, CDR2 SVGAGI. Here the CDR3 reads CASSGRTGRSHGYTF. The CDR3 DNA sequence: TGTGCCAGCAGTGGTCGGACAGGCAGGTCGCATGGCTACACCTTC.

The CDR3 region has the DNA TGTGCCAGCAGCTTGGGACAGGGGATGGATGGCTACACCTTC. This codes for CASSLGQGMDGYTF. This rearrangement joins TRBV5-4 to TRBJ1-2; 8 nucleotides align to TRBD1. The CDR3 sequence is 14 residues long. V gave up 0 bases and J gave up 6 bases; unmatched junction bases: 4. Germline lookup yields CDR1 SGHNT and CDR2 YYREEE (reference sequence).

This chain links TRBV18 with TRBJ1-2, with D unresolved. This CDR3 comprises 16 residues. CDR1 and CDR2 (germline): KGHSH, LQKENI. V was clipped by 3 bases and J by 0 bases, with 14 bases between them. CDR3 DNA sequence: TGTGCCAGCTCACCTCTTGGCGGCTCAGCTAACTATGGCTACACCTTC. Its translation: CASSPLGGSANYGYTF.

The chain employs TRBV9 and TRBJ1-2; 7 nucleotides align to TRBD1. This CDR3 is built from 15 residues. With 3 bases clipped from V and 5 bases from J, the junction kept 10 bases outside the gene matches. Germline assignment: CDR1 SGDLS and CDR2 YYNGEE. CDR3 sequence reads: CASSGYRGRRYGYTF. The CDR3 nucleotides read TGTGCCAGCAGCGGCTACAGGGGAAGGCGGTATGGCTACACCTTC.

This chain connects TRBV5-1 to TRBJ2-1; TRBD2 is a possible D gene (6 bases). The V and J ends lost 0 bases and 5 bases respectively, with 9 bases between them. CDR1 is SGHRS, CDR2 YFSETQ, per germline. The CDR3 covers 14 residues. For the CDR3, the DNA is TGCGCCAGCAGCTTGGCGACTAGTAACAATGAGCAGTTCTTC. It translates to CASSLATSNNEQFF.

This chain connects TRBV6-1 to TRBJ1-1; no clear D. Deletions cut 2 bases from V and 9 bases from J, with 10 bases between. The CDR3 loop spans 12 amino acids. CDR1 is MNHNS, CDR2 SASEGT, per germline. This CDR3 is CASSELRSKAFF. In DNA, the CDR3 is TGTGCCAGCAGTGAACTAAGGTCAAAAGCTTTCTTT.

The chain has TRBV7-6 and TRBJ1-4, with TRBD1 as a possible D gene (6 bases). The CDR3 spans 15 residues. The ends were cut back, 1 base at V and 8 bases at J, with 14 bases in the middle. Germline assignment: CDR1 SGHVS and CDR2 FNYEAQ. The CDR3 coding sequence is TGTGCCAGCAGCTTAGATAGGGGGGTTGGAGAAAAACTGTTTTTT. Protein: CASSLDRGVGEKLFF.

V gene TRBV6-1 combines with J gene TRBJ1-2, with 8 bases aligning to TRBD1. With 5 bases clipped from V and 7 bases from J, the junction kept 6 bases outside the gene matches. Germline V CDR1 and CDR2: MNHNS, SASEGT. The CDR3 loop spans 13 amino acids. This chain's CDR3 is CASSLGQGRGYTF. CDR3 in DNA: TGTGCCAGCAGTCTTGGACAGGGCCGTGGCTACACCTTC.

Only one count was recorded for this clone. V gene TRBV15 combines with J gene TRBJ2-5; TRBD1 matches at 7 bases. J was trimmed by 5 bases and V by 0 bases; bases with no gene match: 6. The CDR3 length is 15 residues. Germline CDR1 is LNHNV and CDR2 is YYDKDF (reference sequence). Written as DNA, the CDR3 is TGTGCCACCAGCAGAGATCCAGGGGGAGAGGAGACCCAGTACTTC. It specifies CATSRDPGGEETQYF.

Remarks on this clone: This may come from a read error, since a much larger clone is one base off. The sample holds other DNA sequences that translate to the same CDR3. The genes are TRBV19 and TRBJ2-5; TRBD2 aligns across 9 bases. V trimming: 6 bases; J trimming: 7 bases; junction bases outside the gene matches: 27. The CDR3 loop spans 20 amino acids. Germline V gene lookup returns CDR1 LNHDA and CDR2 SQIVND (reference sequence). CDR3 residues: CASSKGLLRGGTSPIGTQYF. The CDR3, as DNA: TGTGCCAGTAGCAAGGGACTCCTTAGAGGGGGGACTAGCCCGATAGGGACCCAGTACTTC.

The chain is built from TRBV30 and TRBJ2-5, with 14 bases lining up with TRBD2. The germline V gene has CDR1 GTSNPN and CDR2 SVGIG (reference sequence). The CDR3 is made up of 14 amino acids. J gave up 4 bases and V 3 bases, and 1 base lay outside the gene matches. This CDR3 reads CAWRGLAGVETQYF. CDR3 DNA sequence: TGTGCCTGGAGGGGACTAGCGGGAGTAGAGACCCAGTACTTC.

DNA of the CDR3: TGTGCCAGCAGAAGGACTAGCGGGGGGCACAATGAGCAGTTCTTC. This encodes CASRRTSGGHNEQFF. The genes are TRBV2 and TRBJ2-1; 14 nucleotides agree with TRBD2. CDR3 length: 15 residues. The ends lost 6 bases at V and 5 bases at J; junction bases unmatched: 3. CDR1 is SNHLY, CDR2 FYNNEI, per germline.

The gene calls are TRBV7-6 and TRBJ1-2; TRBD1 aligns across 7 bases. With V trimmed by 5 bases and J by 2 bases, 5 bases remained unmatched. Germline assignment: CDR1 SGHVS and CDR2 FNYEAQ. This CDR3 contains 14 residues. The DNA for the CDR3 is TGTGCCAGCAGCCCAGGGACAGAGAACTATGGCTACACCTTC. It codes for CASSPGTENYGYTF.

This clone was counted once. J is TRBJ2-7 and V is TRBV7-2, with 10 bases lining up with TRBD2. The CDR3 is 15 amino acids. CDR1 SGHTA and CDR2 FQGNSA come from the germline V gene. J lost 4 bases, V lost 5 bases, and 8 bases had no gene match. CDR3 loop: CASSKTGTSVYEQYF. The CDR3 nucleotides are TGTGCCAGCAGCAAAACCGGGACTAGCGTTTACGAGCAGTACTTC.